This is a list of T cell receptor beta chains from one sample in a study of CD8 T cells in Susac syndrome. TCRdb reprocessed the immunoSEQ multiplex PCR reads via MiXCR and lists one record per CDR3 protein. The sample lists around 200,000 distinct CDR3 sequences; approximately 96% were seen once. Sequencing used CD4+ T cells from PBMCs. These receptor sequences come from a human donor with Susac syndrome. Both conserved end residues are part of each CDR3.

v_call cdr3_aa
TRBV19 CASSRGGNQPQHF
TRBV4-3 CASSQDSRGYNSPLHF
TRBV12-3/TRBV12-4 CASSFTGGHSNQPQHF
TRBV25-1 CASDTRDRTYNEQFF
TRBV7-2 CASSPLGGHQETQYF
TRBV29-1 CSVVGSGGIHEQYF
TRBV11-1 CASSSGGVNTEAFF
TRBV7-8 CASSPSWGNTEAFF
TRBV7-9 CASSSNLRTGELFF
TRBV20-1 CSARDHRVVSYEQYF